This T cell receptor (beta chain) was observed in a study of blood T cell repertoires in COVID-19. Across the whole study: Samples came from the United States, Italy and Spain, spanning acute and convalescent COVID-19. PBMCs, B-cell-depleted T cells, or T cells provided the cDNA or gDNA that made up the material.

As handled by the study authors: Amplification with reference gene primers provided the estimates of nucleated cell counts. Some clones are missing from TCRdb's copy, which holds only in-frame ones; the method was immunoSEQ multiplex PCR. The V and J calls and the clone size are those of that table, but D and trimming were determined from the DNA. This table holds about 190,000 clones, about 82% found once. The CDR3 spans 13 residues. Deletions cut 1 base from V and 7 bases from J, with 6 bases between. From germline, CDR1 is SGDLS and CDR2 YYNGEE. V gene TRBV9 combines with J gene TRBJ1-6; no clear D gene. Sample: peripheral blood. The sequence was collected from a woman younger than 45 with acute or convalescent COVID-19. The CDR3 DNA sequence: TGTGCCAGCAGCGTACTCGGGAATTCACCCCTCCACTTT. Its translation is CASSVLGNSPLHF.